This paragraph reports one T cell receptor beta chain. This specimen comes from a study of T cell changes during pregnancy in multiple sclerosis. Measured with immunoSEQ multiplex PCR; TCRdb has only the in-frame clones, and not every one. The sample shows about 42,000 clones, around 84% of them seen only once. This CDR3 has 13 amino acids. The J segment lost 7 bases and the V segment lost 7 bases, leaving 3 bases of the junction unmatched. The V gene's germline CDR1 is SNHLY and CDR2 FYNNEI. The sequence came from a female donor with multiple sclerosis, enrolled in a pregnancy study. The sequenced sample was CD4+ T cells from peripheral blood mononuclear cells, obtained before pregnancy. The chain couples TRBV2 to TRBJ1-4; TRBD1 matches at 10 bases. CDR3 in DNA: TGTGCCAGCATGCGGGACAGGGGTGAAAAACTGTTTTTT. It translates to CASMRDRGEKLFF.